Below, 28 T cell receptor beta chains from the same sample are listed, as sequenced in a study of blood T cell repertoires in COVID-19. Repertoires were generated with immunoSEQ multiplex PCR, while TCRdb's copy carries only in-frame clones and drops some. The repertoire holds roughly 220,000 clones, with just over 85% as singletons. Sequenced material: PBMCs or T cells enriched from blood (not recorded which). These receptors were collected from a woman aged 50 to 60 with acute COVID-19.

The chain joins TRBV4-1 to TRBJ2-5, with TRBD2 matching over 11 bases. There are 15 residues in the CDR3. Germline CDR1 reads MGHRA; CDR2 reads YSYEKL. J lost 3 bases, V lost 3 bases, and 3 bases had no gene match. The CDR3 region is CASSHMTSGEETQYF. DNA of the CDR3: TGCGCCAGCAGCCATATGACTAGCGGGGAAGAGACCCAGTACTTC.

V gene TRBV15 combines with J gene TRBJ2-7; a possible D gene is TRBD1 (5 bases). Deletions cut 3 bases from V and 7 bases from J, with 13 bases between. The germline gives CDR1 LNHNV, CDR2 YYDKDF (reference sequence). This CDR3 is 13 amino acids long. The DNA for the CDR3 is TGTGCCACCAGCAGGGACACCCAGGGAGAGCAGTACTTC. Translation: CATSRDTQGEQYF.

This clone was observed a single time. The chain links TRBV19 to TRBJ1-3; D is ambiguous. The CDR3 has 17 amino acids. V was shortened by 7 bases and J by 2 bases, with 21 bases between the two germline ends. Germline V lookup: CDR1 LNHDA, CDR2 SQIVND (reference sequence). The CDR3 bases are TGTGCCAGTACCCGAACCCTGTCCACCTGGCCTGGAAACACCATATATTTT. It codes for CASTRTLSTWPGNTIYF. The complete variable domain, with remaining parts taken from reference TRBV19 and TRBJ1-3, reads DGGITQSPKYLFRKEGQNVTLSCEQNLNHDAMYWYRQDPGQGLRLIYYSQIVNDFQKGDIAEGYSVSREKKESFPLTVTSAQKNPTAFYLCASTRTLSTWPGNTIYFGEGSWLTVV.

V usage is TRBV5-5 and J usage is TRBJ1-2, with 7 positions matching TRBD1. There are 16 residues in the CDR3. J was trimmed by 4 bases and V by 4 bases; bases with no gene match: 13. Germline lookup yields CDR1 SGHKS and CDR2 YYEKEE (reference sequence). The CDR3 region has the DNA TGTGCCAGCAGCCCGGGGGCACTTGGGACAGTCTATGGCTACACCTTC. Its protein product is CASSPGALGTVYGYTF. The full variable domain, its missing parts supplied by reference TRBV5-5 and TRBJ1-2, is DAGVTQSPTHLIKTRGQQVTLRCSPISGHKSVSWYQQVLGQGPQFIFQYYEKEERGRGNFPDRFSARQFPNYSSELNVNALLLGDSALYLCASSPGALGTVYGYTFGSGTRLTVV.

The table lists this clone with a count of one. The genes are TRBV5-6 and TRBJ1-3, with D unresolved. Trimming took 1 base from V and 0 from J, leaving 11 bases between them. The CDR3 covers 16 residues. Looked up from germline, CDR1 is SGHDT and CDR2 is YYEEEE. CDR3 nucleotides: TGTGCCAGCAGCTTGTACGGTCCTCTCTCTGGAAACACCATATATTTT. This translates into CASSLYGPLSGNTIYF.

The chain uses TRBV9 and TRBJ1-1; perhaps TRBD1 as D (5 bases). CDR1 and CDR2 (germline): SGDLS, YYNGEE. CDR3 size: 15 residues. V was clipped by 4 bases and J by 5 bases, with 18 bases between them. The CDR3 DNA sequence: TGTGCCAGCAGCCCAATCCCAGGGTGGGGAACTGAAGCTTTCTTT. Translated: CASSPIPGWGTEAFF.

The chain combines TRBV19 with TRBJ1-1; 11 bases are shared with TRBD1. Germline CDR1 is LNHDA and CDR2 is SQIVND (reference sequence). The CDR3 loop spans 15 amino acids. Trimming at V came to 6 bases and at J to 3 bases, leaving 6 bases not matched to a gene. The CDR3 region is CASSRTGGAYTEAFF. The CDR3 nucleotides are TGTGCCAGTAGCCGGACAGGGGGCGCTTACACTGAAGCTTTCTTT.

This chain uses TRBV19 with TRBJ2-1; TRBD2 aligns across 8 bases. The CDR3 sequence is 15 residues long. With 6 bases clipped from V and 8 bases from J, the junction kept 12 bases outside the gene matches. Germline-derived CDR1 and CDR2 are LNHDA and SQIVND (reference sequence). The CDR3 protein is CASRDPAGVADEQFF. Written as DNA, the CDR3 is TGTGCCAGTAGGGACCCAGCGGGAGTAGCGGATGAGCAGTTCTTC.

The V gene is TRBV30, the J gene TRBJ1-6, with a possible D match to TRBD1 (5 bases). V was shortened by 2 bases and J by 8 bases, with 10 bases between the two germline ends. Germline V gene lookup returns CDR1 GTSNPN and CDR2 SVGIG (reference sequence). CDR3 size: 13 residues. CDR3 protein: CAWSSQGYSPLHF. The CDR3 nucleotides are TGTGCCTGGAGTTCCCAGGGTTATTCACCCCTCCACTTT.

CDR3 in DNA: TGTGCCAGCAGAAGAGCGGGGGCCGACGCCGGGGAGCTGTTTTTT. This translates into CASRRAGADAGELFF. V gene TRBV6-5 combines with J gene TRBJ2-2, with 8 positions matching TRBD2. Germline lookup yields CDR1 MNHEY and CDR2 SVGAGI. CDR3 length equals 15 residues. V was clipped by 6 bases and J by 6 bases; unmatched bases: 9.

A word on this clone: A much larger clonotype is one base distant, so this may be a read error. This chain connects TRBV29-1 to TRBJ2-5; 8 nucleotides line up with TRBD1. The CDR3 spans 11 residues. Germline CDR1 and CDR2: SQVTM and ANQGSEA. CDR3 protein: CSVDRGEAQYF. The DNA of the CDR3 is TGCAGCGTCGACAGGGGAGAGGCCCAGTACTTC. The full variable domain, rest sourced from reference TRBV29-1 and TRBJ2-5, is SAVISQKPSRDICQRGTSLTIQCQVDSQVTMMFWYRQQPGQSLTLIATANQGSEATYESGFVIDKFPISRPNLTFSTLTVSNMSPEDSSIYLCSVDRGEAQYFGPGTRLLVL.

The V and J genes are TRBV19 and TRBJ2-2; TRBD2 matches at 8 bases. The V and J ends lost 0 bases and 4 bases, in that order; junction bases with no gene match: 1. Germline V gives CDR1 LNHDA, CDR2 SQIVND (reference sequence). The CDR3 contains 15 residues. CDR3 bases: TGTGCCAGTAGTATAGACACTAGCGGCACCGGGGAGCTGTTTTTT. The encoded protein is CASSIDTSGTGELFF.

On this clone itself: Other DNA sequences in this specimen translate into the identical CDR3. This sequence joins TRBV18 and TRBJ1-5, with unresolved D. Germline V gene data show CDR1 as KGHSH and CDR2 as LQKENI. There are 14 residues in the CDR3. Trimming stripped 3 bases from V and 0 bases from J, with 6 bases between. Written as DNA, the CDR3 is TGTGCCAGCTCACCCAGATATAGCAATCAGCCCCAGCATTTT. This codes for CASSPRYSNQPQHF.

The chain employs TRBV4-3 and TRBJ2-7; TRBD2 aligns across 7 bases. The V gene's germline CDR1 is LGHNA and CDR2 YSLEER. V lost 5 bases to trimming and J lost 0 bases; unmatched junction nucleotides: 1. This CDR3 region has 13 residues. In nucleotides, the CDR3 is TGCGCCAGCAGCGGGACTACCTCCTACGAGCAGTACTTC. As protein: CASSGTTSYEQYF.

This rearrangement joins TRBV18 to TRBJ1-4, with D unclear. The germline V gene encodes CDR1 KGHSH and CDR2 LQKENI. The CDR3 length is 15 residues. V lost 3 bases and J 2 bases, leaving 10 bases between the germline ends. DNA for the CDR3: TGTGCCAGCTCACCGCTAGGGAGTACTAATGAAAAACTGTTTTTT. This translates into CASSPLGSTNEKLFF.

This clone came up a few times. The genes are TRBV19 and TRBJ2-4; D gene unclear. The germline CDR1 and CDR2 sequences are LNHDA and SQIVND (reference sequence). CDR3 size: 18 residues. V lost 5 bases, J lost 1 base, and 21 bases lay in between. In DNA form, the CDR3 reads TGTGCCAGTAGTCGATCCTTCAGAGGCCCCTCGGCCAAAAACATTCAGTACTTC. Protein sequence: CASSRSFRGPSAKNIQYF.

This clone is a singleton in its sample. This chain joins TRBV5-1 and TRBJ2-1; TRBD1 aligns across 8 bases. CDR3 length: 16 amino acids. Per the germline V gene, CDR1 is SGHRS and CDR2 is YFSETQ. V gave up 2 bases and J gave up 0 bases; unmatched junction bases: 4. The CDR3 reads CASSFGTGSSYNEQFF. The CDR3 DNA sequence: TGCGCCAGCAGCTTCGGGACAGGCAGCTCCTACAATGAGCAGTTCTTC.

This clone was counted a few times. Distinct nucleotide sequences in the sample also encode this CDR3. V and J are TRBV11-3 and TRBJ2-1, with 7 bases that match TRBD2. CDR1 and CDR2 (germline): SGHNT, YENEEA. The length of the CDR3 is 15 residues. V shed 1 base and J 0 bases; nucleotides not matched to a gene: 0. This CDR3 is CASSLVAGSYNEQFF. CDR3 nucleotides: TGTGCCAGCAGCTTAGTAGCGGGCTCCTACAATGAGCAGTTCTTC.

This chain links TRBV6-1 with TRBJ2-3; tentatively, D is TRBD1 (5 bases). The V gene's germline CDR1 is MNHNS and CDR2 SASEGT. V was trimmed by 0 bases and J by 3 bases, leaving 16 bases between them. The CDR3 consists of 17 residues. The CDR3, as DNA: TGTGCCAGCAGTGAAGCGTTGGCAGGGTTTTGGACAGATACGCAGTATTTT. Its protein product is CASSEALAGFWTDTQYF.

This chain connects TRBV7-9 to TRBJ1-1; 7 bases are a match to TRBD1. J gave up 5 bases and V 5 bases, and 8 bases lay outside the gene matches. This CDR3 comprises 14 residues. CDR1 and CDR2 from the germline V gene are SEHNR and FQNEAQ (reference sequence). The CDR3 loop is CASSLASGGTEAFF. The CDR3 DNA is TGTGCCAGCAGCCTCGCTTCAGGGGGGACTGAAGCTTTCTTT.

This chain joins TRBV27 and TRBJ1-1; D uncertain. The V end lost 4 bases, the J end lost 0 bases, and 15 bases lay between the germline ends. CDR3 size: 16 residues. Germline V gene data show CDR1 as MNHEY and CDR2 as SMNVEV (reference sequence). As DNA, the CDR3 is TGTGCCAGCAGTTCAACCCCCCCATACATGAACACTGAAGCTTTCTTT. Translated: CASSSTPPYMNTEAFF.

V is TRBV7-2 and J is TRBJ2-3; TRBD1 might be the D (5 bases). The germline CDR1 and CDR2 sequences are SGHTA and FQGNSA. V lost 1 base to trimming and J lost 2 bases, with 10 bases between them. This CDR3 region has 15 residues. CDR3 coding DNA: TGTGCCAGCAGCTTAGGTCACAGGAACACAGATACGCAGTATTTT. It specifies CASSLGHRNTDTQYF.

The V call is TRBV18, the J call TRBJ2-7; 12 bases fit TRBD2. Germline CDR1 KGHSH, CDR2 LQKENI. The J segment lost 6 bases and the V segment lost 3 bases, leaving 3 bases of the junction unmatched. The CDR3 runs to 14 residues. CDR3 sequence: CASSPPGLAGEQYF. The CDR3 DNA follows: TGTGCCAGCTCACCTCCGGGACTAGCGGGCGAGCAGTACTTC.

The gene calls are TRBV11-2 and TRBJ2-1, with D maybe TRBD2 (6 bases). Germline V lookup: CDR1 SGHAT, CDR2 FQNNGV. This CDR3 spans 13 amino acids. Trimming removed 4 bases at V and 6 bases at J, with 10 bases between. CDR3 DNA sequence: TGTGCCAGCAGCTGGGAGGCCGTCAATGAGCAGTTCTTC. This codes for CASSWEAVNEQFF.

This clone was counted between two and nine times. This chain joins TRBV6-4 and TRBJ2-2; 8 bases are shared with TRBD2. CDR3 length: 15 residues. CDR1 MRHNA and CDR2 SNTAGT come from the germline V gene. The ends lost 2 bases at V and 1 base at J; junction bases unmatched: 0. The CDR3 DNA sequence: TGTGCCAGCAGTGACCTAGCGGGGAACACCGGGGAGCTGTTTTTT. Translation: CASSDLAGNTGELFF.

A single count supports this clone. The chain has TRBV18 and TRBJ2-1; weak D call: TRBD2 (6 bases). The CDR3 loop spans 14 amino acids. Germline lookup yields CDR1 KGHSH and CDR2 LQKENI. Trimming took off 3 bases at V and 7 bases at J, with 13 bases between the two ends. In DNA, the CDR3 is TGTGCCAGCTCACCCGTGGAGGGCCGTAATGAGCAGTTCTTC. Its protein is CASSPVEGRNEQFF.

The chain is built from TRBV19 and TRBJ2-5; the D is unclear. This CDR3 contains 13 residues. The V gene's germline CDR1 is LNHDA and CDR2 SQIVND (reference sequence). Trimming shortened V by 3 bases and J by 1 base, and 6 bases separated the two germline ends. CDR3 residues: CASSISLQETQYF. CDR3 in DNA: TGTGCCAGTAGTATTAGCCTCCAAGAGACCCAGTACTTC.

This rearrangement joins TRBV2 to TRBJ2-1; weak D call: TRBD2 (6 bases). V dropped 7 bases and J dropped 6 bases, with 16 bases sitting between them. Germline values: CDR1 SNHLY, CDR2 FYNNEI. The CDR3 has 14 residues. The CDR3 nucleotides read TGTGCCAGCAAGAGAGAGGAGGGTTTCAATGAGCAGTTCTTC. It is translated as CASKREEGFNEQFF. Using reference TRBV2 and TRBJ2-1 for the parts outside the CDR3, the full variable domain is EPEVTQTPSHQVTQMGQEVILRCVPISNHLYFYWYRQILGQKVEFLVSFYNNEISEKSEIFDDQFSVERPDGSNFTLKIRSTKLEDSAMYFCASKREEGFNEQFFGPGTRLTVL.